This TCR beta chain was sequenced during a study of blood T cell repertoires in COVID-19. About this clone: Other nucleotide sequences in the sample specify the same CDR3.

Profiled with immunoSEQ multiplex PCR; TCRdb holds only in-frame clones, not every one. The sample comprises about 270,000 clones, roughly nine tenths of which are singletons, and about 3% rests with the top ten. The V gene end was trimmed by 5 bases and the J gene end by 2 bases; junction bases not matched to a gene: 6. The CDR3 is 15 residues long. The V gene's germline CDR1 is MDHEN and CDR2 SYDVKM. This sequence joins TRBV28 and TRBJ2-7, with 10 bases lining up with TRBD1. The receptor comes from a woman in her forties or fifties who had recovered from COVID-19. Sequenced sample: PBMCs or T cells enriched from blood (not recorded which). The chain's CDR3 is CASSRQGALTYEQYF. As DNA, the CDR3 is TGTGCCAGCAGTCGACAGGGGGCCCTTACCTACGAGCAGTACTTC.